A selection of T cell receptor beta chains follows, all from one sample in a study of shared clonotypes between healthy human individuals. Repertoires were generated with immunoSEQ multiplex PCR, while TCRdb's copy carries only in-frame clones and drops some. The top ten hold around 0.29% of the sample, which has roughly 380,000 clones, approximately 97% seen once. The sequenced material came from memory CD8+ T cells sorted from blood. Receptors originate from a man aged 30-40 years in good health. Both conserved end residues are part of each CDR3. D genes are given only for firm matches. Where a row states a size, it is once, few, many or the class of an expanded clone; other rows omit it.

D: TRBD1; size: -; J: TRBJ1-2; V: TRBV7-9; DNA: TGTGCCAGCAGCCAGGGACAGGGGAGGCCTAACTATGGCTACACCTTC; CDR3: CASSQGQGRPNYGYTF
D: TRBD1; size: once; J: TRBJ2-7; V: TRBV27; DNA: TGTGCCAGCAGGCCGGGGGGACAGGGATCCTACGAGCAGTACTTC; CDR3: CASRPGGQGSYEQYF
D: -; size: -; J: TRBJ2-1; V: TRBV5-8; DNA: TGTGCCAGCAGCTTTCTTGAGCAGTTCTTC; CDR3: CASSFLEQFF
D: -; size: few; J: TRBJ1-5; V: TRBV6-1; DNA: TGTGCCAGCAGTGAACGAAGGGCAGGATGGAGTCAGCCCCAGCATTTT; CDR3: CASSERRAGWSQPQHF
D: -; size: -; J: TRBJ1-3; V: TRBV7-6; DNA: TGTGCCAGCAGCTTATTCCCTCAGGGGAGCTCTGGAAACACCATATATTTT; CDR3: CASSLFPQGSSGNTIYF
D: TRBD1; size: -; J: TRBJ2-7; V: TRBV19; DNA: TGTGCCAGTAGTGACAACAGGGGGAGGTCCTACGAGCAGTACTTC; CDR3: CASSDNRGRSYEQYF
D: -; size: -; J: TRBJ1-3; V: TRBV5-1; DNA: TGCGCCAGCAGCCGGACGACAGATGGGGTAAACACCATATATTTT; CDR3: CASSRTTDGVNTIYF
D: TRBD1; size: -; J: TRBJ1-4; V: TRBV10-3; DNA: TGTGCCATCAGTTTCACAGGGGGCAATAATGAAAAACTGTTTTTT; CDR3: CAISFTGGNNEKLFF
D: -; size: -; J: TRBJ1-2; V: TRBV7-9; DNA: TGTGCCAGCAGCTCATCAGGGTATGGCTACACCTTC; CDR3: CASSSSGYGYTF
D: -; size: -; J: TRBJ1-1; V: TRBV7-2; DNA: TGTGCCAGCAGCTTCTCTGGGCGGAGGCTGAACACTGAAGCTTTCTTT; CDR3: CASSFSGRRLNTEAFF
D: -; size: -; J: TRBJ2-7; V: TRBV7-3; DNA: TGTGCCAGCAGCTTAATGGGGGGAACAGGCCCATCCTACGAGCAGTACTTC; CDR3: CASSLMGGTGPSYEQYF
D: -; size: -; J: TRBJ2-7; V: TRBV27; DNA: TGTGCCAGCAGTTTAGGCCTAGGACTCTACGAGCAGTACTTC; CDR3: CASSLGLGLYEQYF
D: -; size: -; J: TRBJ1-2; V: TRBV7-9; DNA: TGTGCCAGCAGCCTCATGGACGGATTCTATGGCTACACCTTC; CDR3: CASSLMDGFYGYTF
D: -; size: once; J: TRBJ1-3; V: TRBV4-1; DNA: TGCGCCAGCAGCCAAGTTGAAGGGGCACCCTCTGGAAACACCATATATTTT; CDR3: CASSQVEGAPSGNTIYF
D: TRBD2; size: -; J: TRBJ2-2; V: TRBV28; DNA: TGTGCCAGCAGTTTAGGGAGGGACGGGGAGCTGTTTTTT; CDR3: CASSLGRDGELFF
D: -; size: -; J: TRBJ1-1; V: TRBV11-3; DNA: TGTGCCAGCAGCCTGGACGTTAACACTGAAGCTTTCTTT; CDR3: CASSLDVNTEAFF
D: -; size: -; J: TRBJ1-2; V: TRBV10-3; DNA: TGTGCCATCAGTGAAGGGGTGGACTATGGCTACACCTTC; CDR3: CAISEGVDYGYTF
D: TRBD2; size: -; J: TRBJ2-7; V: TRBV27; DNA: TGTGCCAGCACCGGGACTAGCGGGCTCCAAATATCCTACGAGCAGTACTTC; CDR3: CASTGTSGLQISYEQYF
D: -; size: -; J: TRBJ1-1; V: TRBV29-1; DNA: TGCAGCGTCTGGGACGGTGACACTGAAGCTTTCTTT; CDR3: CSVWDGDTEAFF
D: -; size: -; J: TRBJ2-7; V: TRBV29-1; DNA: TGCAGCGTTGGGGCAGGAGGATACGAGCAGTACTTC; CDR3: CSVGAGGYEQYF
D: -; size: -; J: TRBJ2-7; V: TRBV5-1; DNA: TGCGCCAGCAGCTTGGATCTAGTACGCGAGCAGTACTTC; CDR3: CASSLDLVREQYF
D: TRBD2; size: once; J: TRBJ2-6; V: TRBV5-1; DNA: TGCGCCAGCAGCAGGTCGGGGGGGGCCAACGTCCCGACTTTC; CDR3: CASSRSGGANVPTF
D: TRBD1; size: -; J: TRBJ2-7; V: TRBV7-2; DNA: TGTGCCAGCAGCTTAGCCTCGGGACAGGGAGCACGCTACGAGCAGTACTTC; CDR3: CASSLASGQGARYEQYF
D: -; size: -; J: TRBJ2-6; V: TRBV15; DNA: TGTGCCACCAGCAGAGCCCCCAGGGTCGGGGCCAACGTCCTGACTTTC; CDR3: CATSRAPRVGANVLTF
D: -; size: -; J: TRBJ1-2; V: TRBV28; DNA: TGTGCCAGCAGTTTATCTAGTGGGTATGGCTACACCTTC; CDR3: CASSLSSGYGYTF
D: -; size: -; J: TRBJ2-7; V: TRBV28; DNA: TGTGCCAGCAGTTATGGCGGCTCCTACGAGCAGTACTTC; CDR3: CASSYGGSYEQYF
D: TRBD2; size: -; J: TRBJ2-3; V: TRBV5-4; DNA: TGTGCCAGCAGCCGAACTAGCGGGAGCAGGCTAGATACGCAGTATTTT; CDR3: CASSRTSGSRLDTQYF
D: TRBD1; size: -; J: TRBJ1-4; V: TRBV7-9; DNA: TGTGCCAGCATGCCGGGACAGGGTTTTGAAAAACTGTTTTTT; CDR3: CASMPGQGFEKLFF
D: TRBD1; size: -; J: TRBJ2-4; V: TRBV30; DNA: TGTGCCTGGGCGCAGGGGGACCGAAAAAACATTCAGTACTTC; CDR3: CAWAQGDRKNIQYF
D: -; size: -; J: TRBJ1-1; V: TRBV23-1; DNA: TGCGCCAGCAGTCAACTTCCCAGGATAAAGCAAGCTTTCTTT; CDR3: CASSQLPRIKQAFF
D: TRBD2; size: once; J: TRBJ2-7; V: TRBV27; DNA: TGTGCCAGCAGCCCCGTAGCGGGAGTCTACGAGCAGTACTTC; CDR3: CASSPVAGVYEQYF
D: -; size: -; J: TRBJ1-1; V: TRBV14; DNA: TGTGCCAGCAGCCAAGATTGGGGGGAAACTGAAGCTTTCTTT; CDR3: CASSQDWGETEAFF
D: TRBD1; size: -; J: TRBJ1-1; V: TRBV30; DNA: TGTGCCGGGGACAGGGACGTTACTGAAGCTTTCTTT; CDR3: CAGDRDVTEAFF
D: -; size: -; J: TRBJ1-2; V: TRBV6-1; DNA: TGTGCCAGCAGTGAAGGCAGGGTGGTGGGCTACACCTTC; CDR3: CASSEGRVVGYTF
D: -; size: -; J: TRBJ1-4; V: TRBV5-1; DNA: TGCGCCAGCAGCACCCTGGACAGTCCTAATGAAAAACTGTTTTTT; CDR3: CASSTLDSPNEKLFF
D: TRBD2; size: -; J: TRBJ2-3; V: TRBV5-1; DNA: TGCGCCAGCAGCAGGACTAGTGGGTTTGACGGTACGCAGTATTTT; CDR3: CASSRTSGFDGTQYF
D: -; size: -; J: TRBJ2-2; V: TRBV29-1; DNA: TGCAGCGTTGCGGTCGGGAACACCGGGGAGCTGTTTTTT; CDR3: CSVAVGNTGELFF
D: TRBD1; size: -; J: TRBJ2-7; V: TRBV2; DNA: TGTGCCAGTATTAGTCCGGGACAGCCTTACGAGCAGTACTTC; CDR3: CASISPGQPYEQYF
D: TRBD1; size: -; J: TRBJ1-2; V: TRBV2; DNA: TGTGCCAGCTGGAAACAGGGGACACCTAACTATGGCTACACCTTC; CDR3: CASWKQGTPNYGYTF
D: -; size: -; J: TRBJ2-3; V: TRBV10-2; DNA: TGCGCCAGCAGTGAATTGGACCTCCTGACACATACGCAGTATTTT; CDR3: CASSELDLLTHTQYF